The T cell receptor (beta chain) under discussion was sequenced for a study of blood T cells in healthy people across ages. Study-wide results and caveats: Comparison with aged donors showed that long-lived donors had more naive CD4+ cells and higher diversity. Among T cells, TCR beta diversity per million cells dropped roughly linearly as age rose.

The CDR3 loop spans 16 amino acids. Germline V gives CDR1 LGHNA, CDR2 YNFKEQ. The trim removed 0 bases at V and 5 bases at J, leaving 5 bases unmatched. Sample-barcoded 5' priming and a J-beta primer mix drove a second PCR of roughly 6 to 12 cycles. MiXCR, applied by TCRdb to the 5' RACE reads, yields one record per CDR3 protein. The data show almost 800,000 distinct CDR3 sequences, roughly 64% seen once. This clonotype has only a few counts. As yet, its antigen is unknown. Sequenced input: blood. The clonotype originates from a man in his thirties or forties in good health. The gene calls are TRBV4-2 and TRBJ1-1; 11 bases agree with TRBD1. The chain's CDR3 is CASSQERTGGRTEAFF. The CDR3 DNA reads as TGTGCCAGCAGCCAAGAGAGGACAGGGGGCCGGACTGAAGCTTTCTTT.